This T cell receptor (beta chain) was captured by sequencing in a study of T cells in pancreatic ductal adenocarcinoma. Points from the study as a whole: Blood clonality (roughly 0.07) did not differ significantly from tumor (about 0.112). Blood had more productive templates and around 8.5-fold more unique clonotypes than tumor. Comparisons of tumor and blood clonality may show falsely lower tumor diversity. This surgical cohort overrepresents the minority presenting with early-stage disease.

TCRdb keeps only in-frame clones here, not all; method: immunoSEQ multiplex PCR. The profile covers 5,000 or so clones, with about 72% appearing a single time and roughly 8.8% taken by the ten largest. The selected patients with pancreatic ductal adenocarcinoma had surgery but no neoadjuvant therapy. Germline-derived CDR1 and CDR2 are SGHDT and YYEEEE. V shed 5 bases, J shed 8 bases, and the junction held 11 bases outside the gene matches. This CDR3 is 14 amino acids long. On this clone itself: Its specificity is not known.

Sequenced material: pancreatic tumor tissue. The origin of this receptor is a human donor with pancreatic ductal adenocarcinoma. The chain has TRBV5-6 and TRBJ1-2, with 8 bases identical to TRBD1. The CDR3 protein is CASRSPTGVDGYTF. Written as DNA, the CDR3 is TGTGCCAGCAGGTCACCGACAGGGGTTGACGGCTACACCTTC. The full variable domain, rest sourced from reference TRBV5-6 and TRBJ1-2, is DAGVTQSPTHLIKTRGQQVTLRCSPKSGHDTVSWYQQALGQGPQFIFQYYEEEERQRGNFPDRFSGHQFPNYSSELNVNALLLGDSALYLCASRSPTGVDGYTFGSGTRLTVV.